The rows below give T cell receptor beta chains drawn from one sample of a study of T cells after yellow fever vaccination. Each CDR3 protein is one row after TCRdb ran MiXCR on the 5' RACE reads. The sample comprises about 120,000 distinct CDR3 sequences, 7% to 8.5% of which are singletons, and 25% rests with the top ten. The sequencing here drew on CD8+ T cells sorted from PBMCs, taken 45 days after the yellow fever booster vaccination. The receptors stem from a man in his thirties or forties who received the YFV17D yellow fever vaccine. Each CDR3 is given with its conserved first and last residue.

V gene: TRBV20-1; CDR3 protein: CSARGLAGGSAYNEQFF
V gene: TRBV7-2; CDR3 protein: CASSNSGHRVTLGDAEFF
V gene: TRBV25-1; CDR3 protein: CASSEELAGQRNTEAFF
V gene: TRBV20-1; CDR3 protein: CSARGQSYEQYF
V gene: TRBV9; CDR3 protein: CASSVAGGHEQYF
V gene: TRBV7-9; CDR3 protein: CASSGSQTGVAHYEQYF
V gene: TRBV5-1; CDR3 protein: CTSSLAGGSYEQYF
V gene: TRBV24-1; CDR3 protein: CATSDSRTGELFF
V gene: TRBV7-2; CDR3 protein: CASSLVLAGAKGEQYF
V gene: TRBV7-2; CDR3 protein: CASSLNAGNTEAFF
V gene: TRBV7-8; CDR3 protein: CASSLDNYGYTF
V gene: TRBV7-2; CDR3 protein: CASSHWTEMEQPQHF
V gene: TRBV20-1; CDR3 protein: CSARTSGSKEQYF
V gene: TRBV27; CDR3 protein: CASSLRTGNEQFF
V gene: TRBV7-9; CDR3 protein: CASSSDTLWEETQYF
V gene: TRBV7-6; CDR3 protein: CASSLEADNEKLFF
V gene: TRBV27; CDR3 protein: CASSLIAGGPEQFF
V gene: TRBV6-2/TRBV6-3; CDR3 protein: CASSSGYLNEQFF
V gene: TRBV11-2; CDR3 protein: CASSLDNGLAGEQYF
V gene: TRBV11-1; CDR3 protein: CASSRDSPSEGELAYEQYF
V gene: TRBV4-3; CDR3 protein: CASSQERFSNQPQHF
V gene: TRBV24-1; CDR3 protein: CATSERTGVGYTF